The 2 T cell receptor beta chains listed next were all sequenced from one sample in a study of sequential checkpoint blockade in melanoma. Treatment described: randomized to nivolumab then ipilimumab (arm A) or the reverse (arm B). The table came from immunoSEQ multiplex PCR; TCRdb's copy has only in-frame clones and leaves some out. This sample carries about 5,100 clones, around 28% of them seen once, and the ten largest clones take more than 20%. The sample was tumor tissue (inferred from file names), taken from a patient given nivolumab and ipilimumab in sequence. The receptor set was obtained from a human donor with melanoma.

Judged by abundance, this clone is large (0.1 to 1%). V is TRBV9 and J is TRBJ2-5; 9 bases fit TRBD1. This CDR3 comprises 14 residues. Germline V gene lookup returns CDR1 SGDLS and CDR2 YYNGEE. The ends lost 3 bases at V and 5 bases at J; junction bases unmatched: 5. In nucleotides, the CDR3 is TGTGCCAGCAGCGCCGGGACAGGGATCGAGACCCAGTACTTC. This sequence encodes CASSAGTGIETQYF.

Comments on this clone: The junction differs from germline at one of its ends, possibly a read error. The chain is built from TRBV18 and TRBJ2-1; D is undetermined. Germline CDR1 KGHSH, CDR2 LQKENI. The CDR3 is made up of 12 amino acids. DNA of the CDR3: TGTGCCAGCTCAGGGTCCTTCAATGAGCAGTTCTTC. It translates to CASSGSFNEQFF.